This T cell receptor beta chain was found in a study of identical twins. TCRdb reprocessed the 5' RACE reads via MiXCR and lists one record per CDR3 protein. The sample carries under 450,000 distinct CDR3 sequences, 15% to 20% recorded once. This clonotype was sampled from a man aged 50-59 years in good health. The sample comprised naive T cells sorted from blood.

CDR3 residues: CASSPRGHGYTF. CDR3 bases: TGTGCCAGCAGCCCCCGGGGACATGGCTACACCTTC. This chain uses TRBV7-2 with TRBJ1-2, with D maybe TRBD1 (5 bases). The V end was cut by 5 bases, the J end by 6 bases, with 10 bases between. Germline V gene sequence: CDR1 SGHTA, CDR2 FQGNSA. There are 12 residues in the CDR3.